These 3 T cell receptor beta chains share one sample of origin, sequenced in a study of a mutant IDH1 vaccine in newly diagnosed glioma. Indicated time point: baseline, week 1 (first vaccination visit). Treatment indicated: pre-vaccination baseline after standard-of-care therapy. Libraries were prepared by immunoSEQ multiplex PCR; TCRdb keeps only in-frame clonotypes and omits some of them. This table holds more than 20,000 clones, about 85% found once. Sample: PBMCs, taken from a glioma patient treated with radiotherapy, temozolomide or both. Receptors were obtained from a man aged 35 to 55 with glioma.

The chain employs TRBV5-1 and TRBJ2-1; no clear D gene. V was trimmed by 4 bases and J by 7 bases, leaving 9 bases between them. Germline V gene sequence: CDR1 SGHRS, CDR2 YFSETQ. The length of the CDR3 is 12 residues. The CDR3 reads CASSPLANEQFF. DNA of the CDR3: TGCGCCAGCAGCCCGCTTGCGAATGAGCAGTTCTTC.

This clone was seen once. V and J are TRBV2 and TRBJ2-4; 9 positions agree with TRBD1. V was pared by 10 bases and J by 9 bases, with 4 bases of the junction left unmatched. This CDR3 is built from 11 residues. Germline V CDR1 and CDR2: SNHLY, FYNNEI. The CDR3, as DNA: TGTGCCACCGGGACAGGGACCATTCAGTACTTC. It encodes CATGTGTIQYF.

The CDR3 loop reads CASGRGGISYNEQFF. The CDR3 coding sequence is TGTGCCAGTGGAAGAGGGGGCATCTCCTACAATGAGCAGTTCTTC. V gene TRBV19 combines with J gene TRBJ2-1, with 7 bases aligning to TRBD1. Unmatched junction bases numbered 7, after V lost 8 bases and J lost 0 bases. The CDR3 has 15 amino acids. Germline V gives CDR1 LNHDA, CDR2 SQIVND (reference sequence). The whole variable domain, remainder taken from reference TRBV19 and TRBJ2-1, is DGGITQSPKYLFRKEGQNVTLSCEQNLNHDAMYWYRQDPGQGLRLIYYSQIVNDFQKGDIAEGYSVSREKKESFPLTVTSAQKNPTAFYLCASGRGGISYNEQFFGPGTRLTVL.